The 14 T cell receptor beta chains reported below all come from one sample, sequenced in a study of cytomegalovirus exposure and HLA in healthy donors. PCR employed 60 Vbeta and 13 Jbeta primers. The repertoire was sequenced with immunoSEQ multiplex PCR; TCRdb's copy has only in-frame clones and lacks some. The sample carries about 170,000 clones, over 80% recorded once. The sequencing sample was made of PBMCs. The receptors were sampled from a male donor in good health and CMV-seronegative.

In its sample, this clone was seen a few times. This chain links TRBV18 with TRBJ2-1, with 8 nucleotides matching TRBD1. Germline V gives CDR1 KGHSH, CDR2 LQKENI. V was pared by 4 bases and J by 5 bases, with 4 bases of the junction left unmatched. This CDR3 has 14 amino acids. Here the CDR3 DNA reads TGTGCCAGCTCACTTTTACAGGGGGACAATGAGCAGTTCTTC. Its protein is CASSLLQGDNEQFF.

V gene TRBV7-8 combines with J gene TRBJ1-5; 8 bases line up with TRBD1. The V segment lost 6 bases and the J segment 4 bases; nucleotides outside the gene matches: 8. The CDR3 length is 15 residues. Germline V gene sequence: CDR1 SGHVS, CDR2 FQNEAQ. CDR3 sequence (DNA): TGTGCCAGCAGTTACGACAGGGGACGGAATCAGCCCCAGCATTTT. This gives the protein CASSYDRGRNQPQHF.

The chain couples TRBV7-8 to TRBJ1-1; TRBD1 agrees at 7 bases. Trimming cost V 4 bases and J 0 bases; bases outside gene matches: 8. The germline V gene has CDR1 SGHVS and CDR2 FQNEAQ. The CDR3 runs 16 residues. The CDR3 sequence is CASSWRQGRMNTEAFF. In DNA form, the CDR3 reads TGTGCCAGCAGCTGGAGACAGGGACGAATGAACACTGAAGCTTTCTTT.

The chain has TRBV5-4 and TRBJ2-1; 9 nucleotides match TRBD1. The CDR3 covers 14 residues. V lost 2 bases and J lost 9; bases outside the gene matches: 6. CDR1 and CDR2 from the germline V gene are SGHNT and YYREEE (reference sequence). The CDR3 nucleotides are TGTGCCAGCAGCTTCTCCGGGACAGGGTCTGAGCAGTTCTTC. This codes for CASSFSGTGSEQFF.

This clone showed up just once. Other DNA variants within this sample encode the same CDR3. The rearrangement joins TRBV5-1 to TRBJ2-5; D gene ambiguous. The ends were cut back, 0 bases at V and 1 base at J, with 13 bases in the middle. The CDR3 has 16 amino acids. The V gene's germline CDR1 is SGHRS and CDR2 YFSETQ. The CDR3 DNA is TGCGCCAGCAGCTTGGGATCTTACGCAGGCCAAGAGACCCAGTACTTC. As protein: CASSLGSYAGQETQYF.

The chain carries TRBV28 and TRBJ1-2; 9 bases are a match to TRBD1. V trimming: 4 bases; J trimming: 7 bases; junction bases outside the gene matches: 7. The CDR3 consists of 14 residues. CDR1 MDHEN and CDR2 SYDVKM come from the germline V gene. The chain's CDR3 is CASSSPGTGFGYTF. The CDR3 DNA follows: TGTGCCAGCAGTTCCCCCGGGACAGGGTTTGGCTACACCTTC.

Only a few counts were recorded for this clone. The chain is built from TRBV5-1 and TRBJ2-1, with TRBD1 matching over 11 bases. Germline V CDR1 and CDR2: SGHRS, YFSETQ. The CDR3 consists of 15 residues. Trimming at V came to 5 bases and at J to 6 bases, leaving 7 bases not matched to a gene. For the CDR3, the DNA is TGCGCCAGCAGAGCGGGACAGGGGGACCCCAATGAGCAGTTCTTC. It yields the protein CASRAGQGDPNEQFF.

This chain's CDR3 is CASSPGTGAYEQYF. The DNA for the CDR3 is TGTGCCAGCAGCCCCGGGACAGGGGCCTACGAGCAGTACTTC. The J gene is TRBJ2-7, the V gene TRBV4-2; TRBD1 aligns across 10 bases. Germline loops: CDR1 LGHNA, CDR2 YNFKEQ. This CDR3 spans 14 amino acids. Unmatched junction bases numbered 2, after V lost 4 bases and J lost 2 bases.

The chain carries TRBV29-1 and TRBJ1-4; 7 bases are a match to TRBD1. V shed 0 bases, J shed 7 bases, and the junction held 8 bases outside the gene matches. CDR1 SQVTM and CDR2 ANQGSEA come from the germline V gene. The CDR3 spans 15 residues. The CDR3 sequence: CSVEDTGQPAEKLFF. DNA for the CDR3: TGCAGCGTTGAAGACACGGGACAGCCGGCTGAAAAACTGTTTTTT.

The chain uses TRBV9 and TRBJ2-3, with D unclear. V lost 3 bases, J lost 3 bases, and 8 bases lay in between. Per germline, CDR1 SGDLS and CDR2 YYNGEE. The CDR3 spans 13 residues. The DNA for the CDR3 is TGTGCCAGCAGCGAGACAATAACAGATACGCAGTATTTT. Amino acids: CASSETITDTQYF.

This sequence joins TRBV4-3 and TRBJ2-3; 7 bases line up with TRBD2. V was clipped by 4 bases and J by 6 bases; unmatched bases: 13. The CDR3 contains 16 residues. Germline V lookup: CDR1 LGHNA, CDR2 YSLEER. CDR3 residues: CASSPQAGSLGDTQYF. The CDR3 region has the DNA TGCGCCAGCAGCCCCCAAGCGGGGAGCCTGGGGGATACGCAGTATTTT.

The chain is built from TRBV29-1 and TRBJ2-1; D perhaps matches TRBD1 (7 bases). The V end was cut by 6 bases, the J end by 9 bases, with 18 bases between. The germline V gene encodes CDR1 SQVTM and CDR2 ANQGSEA. The CDR3 is made up of 13 amino acids. This chain's CDR3 is CSVSRRGQGEQFF. The DNA of the CDR3 is TGCAGCGTCAGCCGGAGGGGGCAGGGTGAGCAGTTCTTC.

The genes are TRBV19 and TRBJ2-6; D is perhaps TRBD1 (6 bases). Germline lookup yields CDR1 LNHDA and CDR2 SQIVND (reference sequence). Trimming pared 3 bases from V and 3 bases from J, leaving 12 bases between. The CDR3 spans 16 residues. CDR3 coding DNA: TGTGCCAGTAGTATCCTCAGGGGTGGTGGGGCCAACGTCCTGACTTTC. Translating gives CASSILRGGGANVLTF.

The chain couples TRBV9 to TRBJ2-7; TRBD1 matches at 9 bases. Per germline, CDR1 SGDLS and CDR2 YYNGEE. Losses at the gene ends were 3 bases for V and 0 bases for J; bases not matched to a gene: 7. The CDR3 runs to 16 residues. Here the CDR3 reads CASSAGDRALSYEQYF. CDR3 sequence (DNA): TGTGCCAGCAGCGCGGGGGACAGGGCGCTCTCCTACGAGCAGTACTTC.